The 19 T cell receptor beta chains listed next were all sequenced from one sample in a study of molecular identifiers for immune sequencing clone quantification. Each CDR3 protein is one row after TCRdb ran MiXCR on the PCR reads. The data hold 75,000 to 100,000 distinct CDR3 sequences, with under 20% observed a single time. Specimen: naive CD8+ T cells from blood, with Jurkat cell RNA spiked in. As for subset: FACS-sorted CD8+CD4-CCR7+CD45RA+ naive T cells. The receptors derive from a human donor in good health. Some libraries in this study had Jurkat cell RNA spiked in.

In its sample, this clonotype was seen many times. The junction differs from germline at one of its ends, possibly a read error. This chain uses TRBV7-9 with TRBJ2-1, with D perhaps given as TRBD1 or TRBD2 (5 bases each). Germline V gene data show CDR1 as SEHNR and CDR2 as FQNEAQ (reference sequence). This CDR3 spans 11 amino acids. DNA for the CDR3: TGTGCCACCGAGTTGCTCTTGGGACCCGGCTTC. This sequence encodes CATELLLGPGF.

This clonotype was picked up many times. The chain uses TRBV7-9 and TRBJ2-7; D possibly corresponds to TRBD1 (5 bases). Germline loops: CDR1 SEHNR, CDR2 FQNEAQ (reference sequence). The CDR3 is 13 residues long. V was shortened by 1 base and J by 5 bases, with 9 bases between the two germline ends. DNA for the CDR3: TGTGCCAGCAGCTTAGATCCAGGGCACGAGCAGTACTTC. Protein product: CASSLDPGHEQYF.

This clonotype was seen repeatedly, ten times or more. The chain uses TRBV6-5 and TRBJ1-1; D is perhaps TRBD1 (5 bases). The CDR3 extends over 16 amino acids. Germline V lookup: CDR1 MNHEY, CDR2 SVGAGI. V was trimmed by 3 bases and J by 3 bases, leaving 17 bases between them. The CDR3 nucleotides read TGTGCCAGCAGTTATGGAGTCGGGGGTGGTGACACTGAAGCTTTCTTT. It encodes CASSYGVGGGDTEAFF.

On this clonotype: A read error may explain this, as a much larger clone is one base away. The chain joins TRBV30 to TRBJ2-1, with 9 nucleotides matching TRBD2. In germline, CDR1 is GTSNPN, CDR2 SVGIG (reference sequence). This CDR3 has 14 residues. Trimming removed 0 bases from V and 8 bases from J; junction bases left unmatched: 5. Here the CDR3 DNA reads TGTGCCTGGAGTGTGGCGGGGGGGCGCGATGAGCAGTTCTTC. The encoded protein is CAWSVAGGRDEQFF.

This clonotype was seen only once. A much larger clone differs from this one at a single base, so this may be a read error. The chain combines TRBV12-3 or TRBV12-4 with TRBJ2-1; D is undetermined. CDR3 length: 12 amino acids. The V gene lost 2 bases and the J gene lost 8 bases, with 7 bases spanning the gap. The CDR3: CASSLTHDEQFF. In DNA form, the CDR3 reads TGTGCCAGCAGTTTAACCCACGATGAGCAGTTCTTC.

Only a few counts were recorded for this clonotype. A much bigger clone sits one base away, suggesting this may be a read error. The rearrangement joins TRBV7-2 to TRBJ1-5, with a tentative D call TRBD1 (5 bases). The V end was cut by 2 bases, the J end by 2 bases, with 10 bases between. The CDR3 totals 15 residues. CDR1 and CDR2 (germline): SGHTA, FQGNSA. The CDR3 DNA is TGTGCCAGCAGCTTAAGGACACTTGGCAATCAGCCCCAGCATTTT. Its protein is CASSLRTLGNQPQHF.

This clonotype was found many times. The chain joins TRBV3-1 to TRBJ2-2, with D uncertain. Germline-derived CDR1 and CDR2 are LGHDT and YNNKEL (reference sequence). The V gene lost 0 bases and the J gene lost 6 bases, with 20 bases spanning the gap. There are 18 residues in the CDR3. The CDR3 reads CASSQDPVAVSIAGELFF. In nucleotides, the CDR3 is TGTGCCAGCAGCCAAGATCCCGTGGCCGTATCCATCGCCGGGGAGCTGTTTTTT.

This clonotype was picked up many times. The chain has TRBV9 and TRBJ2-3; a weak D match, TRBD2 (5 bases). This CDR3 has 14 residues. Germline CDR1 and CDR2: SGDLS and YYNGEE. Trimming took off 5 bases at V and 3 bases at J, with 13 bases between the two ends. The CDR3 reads CASSPPEATDTQYF. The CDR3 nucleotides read TGTGCCAGCAGTCCCCCGGAGGCGACAGATACGCAGTATTTT.

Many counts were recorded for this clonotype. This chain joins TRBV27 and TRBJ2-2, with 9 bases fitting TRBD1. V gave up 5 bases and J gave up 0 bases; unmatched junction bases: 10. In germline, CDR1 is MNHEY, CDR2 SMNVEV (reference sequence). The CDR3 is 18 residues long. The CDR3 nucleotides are TGTGCCAGCAGTGATGACCCATACAGGGGGCCGAACACCGGGGAGCTGTTTTTT. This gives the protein CASSDDPYRGPNTGELFF.

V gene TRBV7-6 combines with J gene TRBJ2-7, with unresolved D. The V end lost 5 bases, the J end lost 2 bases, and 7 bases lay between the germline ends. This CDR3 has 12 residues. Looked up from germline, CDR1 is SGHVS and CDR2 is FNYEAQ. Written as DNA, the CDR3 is TGTGCCAGCAGCACAGAACCCTACGAGCAGTACTTC. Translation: CASSTEPYEQYF.

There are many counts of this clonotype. CDR3 region: CASTPDTYLREAFF. The CDR3 region has the DNA TGTGCCAGCACCCCCGACACTTACCTCAGGGAAGCTTTCTTT. The rearrangement links TRBV7-9 to TRBJ1-1; D unclear. Germline CDR1 reads SEHNR; CDR2 reads FQNEAQ (reference sequence). Trimming cost V 7 bases and J 8 bases, with 20 bases left between them. CDR3 size: 14 residues.

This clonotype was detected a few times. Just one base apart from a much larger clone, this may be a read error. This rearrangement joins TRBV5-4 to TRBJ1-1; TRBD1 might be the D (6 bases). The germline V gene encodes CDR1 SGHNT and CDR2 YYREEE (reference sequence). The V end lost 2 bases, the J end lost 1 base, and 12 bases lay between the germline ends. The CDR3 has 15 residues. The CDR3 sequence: CASSFMGAKNTEAFF. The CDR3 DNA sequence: TGTGCCAGCAGCTTTATGGGGGCCAAGAACACTGAAGCTTTCTTT.

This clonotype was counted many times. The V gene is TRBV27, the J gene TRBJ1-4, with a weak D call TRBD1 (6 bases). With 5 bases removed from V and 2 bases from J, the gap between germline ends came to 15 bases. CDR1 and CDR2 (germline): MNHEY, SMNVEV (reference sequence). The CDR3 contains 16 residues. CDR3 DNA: TGTGCCAGCAGTACGGGACGGGGGGCCACTAATGAAAAACTGTTTTTT. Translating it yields CASSTGRGATNEKLFF.

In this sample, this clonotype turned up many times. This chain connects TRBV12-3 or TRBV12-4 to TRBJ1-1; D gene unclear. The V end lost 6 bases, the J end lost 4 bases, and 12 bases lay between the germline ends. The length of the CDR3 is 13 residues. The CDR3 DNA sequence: TGTGCCAGCAGGAAAACGGAGGTCACTGAAGCTTTCTTT. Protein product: CASRKTEVTEAFF.

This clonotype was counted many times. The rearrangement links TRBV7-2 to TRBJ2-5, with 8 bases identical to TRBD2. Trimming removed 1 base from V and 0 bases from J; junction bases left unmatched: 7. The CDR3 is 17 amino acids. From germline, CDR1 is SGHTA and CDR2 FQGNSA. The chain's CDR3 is CASSLEGPSGYQETQYF. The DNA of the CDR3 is TGTGCCAGCAGCTTAGAGGGGCCTAGCGGGTACCAAGAGACCCAGTACTTC.

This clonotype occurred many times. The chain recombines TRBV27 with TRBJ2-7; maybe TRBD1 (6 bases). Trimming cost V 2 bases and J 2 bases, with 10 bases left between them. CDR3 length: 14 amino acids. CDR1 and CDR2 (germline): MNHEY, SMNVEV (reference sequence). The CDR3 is CASSLGAGAYEQYF. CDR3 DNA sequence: TGTGCCAGCAGTTTAGGGGCAGGGGCCTACGAGCAGTACTTC.

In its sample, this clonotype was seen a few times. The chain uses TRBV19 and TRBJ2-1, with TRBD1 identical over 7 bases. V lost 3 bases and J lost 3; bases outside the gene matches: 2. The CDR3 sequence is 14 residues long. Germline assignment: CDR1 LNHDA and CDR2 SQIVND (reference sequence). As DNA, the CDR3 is TGTGCCAGTAGTATTAGACAGGGCTACAATGAGCAGTTCTTC. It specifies CASSIRQGYNEQFF.

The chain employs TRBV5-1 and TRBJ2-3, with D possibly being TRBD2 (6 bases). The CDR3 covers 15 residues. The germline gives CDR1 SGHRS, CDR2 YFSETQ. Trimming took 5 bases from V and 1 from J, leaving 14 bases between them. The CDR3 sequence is CASSREYPRTDTQYF. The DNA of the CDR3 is TGCGCCAGCAGTCGGGAGTACCCCCGCACAGATACGCAGTATTTT.

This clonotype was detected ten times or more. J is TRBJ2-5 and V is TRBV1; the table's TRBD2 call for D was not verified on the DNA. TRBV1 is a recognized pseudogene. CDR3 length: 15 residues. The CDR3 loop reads CTSSQDHSGGGSQYF. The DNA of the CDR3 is TGCACCAGCAGCCAAGATCATTCCGGGGGGGGGAGCCAGTACTTC.